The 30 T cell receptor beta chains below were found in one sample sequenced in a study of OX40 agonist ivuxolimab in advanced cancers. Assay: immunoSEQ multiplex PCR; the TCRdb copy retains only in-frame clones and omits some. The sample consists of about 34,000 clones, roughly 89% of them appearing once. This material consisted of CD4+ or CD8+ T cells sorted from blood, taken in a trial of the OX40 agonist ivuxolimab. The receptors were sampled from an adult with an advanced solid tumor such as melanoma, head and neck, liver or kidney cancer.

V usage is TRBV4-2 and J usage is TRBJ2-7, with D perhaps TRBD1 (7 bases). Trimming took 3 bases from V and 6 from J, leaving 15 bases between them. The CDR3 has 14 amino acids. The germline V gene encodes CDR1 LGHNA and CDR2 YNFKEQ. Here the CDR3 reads CASSQVDQGGEQYF. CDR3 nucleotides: TGTGCCAGCAGCCAGGTCGACCAGGGGGGCGAGCAGTACTTC.

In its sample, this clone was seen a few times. Here the CDR3 DNA reads TGCGCCAGCAGCCCGAGGGACAGGGGGGGCCACGAGCAGTACTTC. As protein: CASSPRDRGGHEQYF. J is TRBJ2-7 and V is TRBV4-1; TRBD1 matches 11 bases. Losses at the gene ends were 4 bases for V and 5 bases for J; bases not matched to a gene: 7. This CDR3 contains 15 residues. Germline loops: CDR1 MGHRA, CDR2 YSYEKL.

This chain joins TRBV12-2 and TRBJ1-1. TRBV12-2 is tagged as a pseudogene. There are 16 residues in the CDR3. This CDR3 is CASRLATGGQGTEAFF. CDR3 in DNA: TGTGCAAGTCGCTTAGCGACGGGGGGGCAGGGGACTGAAGCTTTCTTT.

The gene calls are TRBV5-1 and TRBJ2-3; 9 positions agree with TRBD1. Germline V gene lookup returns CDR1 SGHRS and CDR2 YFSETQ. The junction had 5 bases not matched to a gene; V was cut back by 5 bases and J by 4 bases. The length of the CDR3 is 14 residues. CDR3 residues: CASRVGQGADTQYF. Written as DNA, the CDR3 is TGCGCCAGCAGGGTGGGACAGGGTGCAGATACGCAGTATTTT.

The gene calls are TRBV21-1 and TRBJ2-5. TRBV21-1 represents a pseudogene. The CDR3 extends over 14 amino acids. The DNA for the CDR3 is TGTGCCAGCCCTGTGCGCACATTTCAAGAGACCCAGTACTTC. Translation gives CASPVRTFQETQYF.

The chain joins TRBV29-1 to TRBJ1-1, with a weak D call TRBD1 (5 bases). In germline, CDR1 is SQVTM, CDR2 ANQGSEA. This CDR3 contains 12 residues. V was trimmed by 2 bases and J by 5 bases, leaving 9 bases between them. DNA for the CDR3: TGCAGCGTTGAATGGGGGAGTACTGAAGCTTTCTTT. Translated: CSVEWGSTEAFF.

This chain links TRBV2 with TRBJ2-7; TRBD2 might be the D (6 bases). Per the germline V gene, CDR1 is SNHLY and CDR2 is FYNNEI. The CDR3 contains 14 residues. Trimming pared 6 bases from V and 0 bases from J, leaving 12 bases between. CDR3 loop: CASRKTSHSYEQYF. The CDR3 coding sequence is TGTGCCAGCAGAAAAACTAGCCACTCCTACGAGCAGTACTTC.

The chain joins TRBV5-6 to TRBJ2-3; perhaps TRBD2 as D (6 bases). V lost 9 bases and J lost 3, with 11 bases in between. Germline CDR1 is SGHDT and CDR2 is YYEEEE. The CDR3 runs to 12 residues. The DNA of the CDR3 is TGTGCCACCCACCGGGGGACAGATACGCAGTATTTT. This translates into CATHRGTDTQYF.

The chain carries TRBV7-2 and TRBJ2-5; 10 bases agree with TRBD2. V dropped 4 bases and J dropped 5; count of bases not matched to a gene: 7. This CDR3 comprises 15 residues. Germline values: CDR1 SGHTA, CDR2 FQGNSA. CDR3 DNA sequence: TGTGCCAGCAGCTGGACTAGCGGACTTGGGGAGACCCAGTACTTC. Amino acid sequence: CASSWTSGLGETQYF. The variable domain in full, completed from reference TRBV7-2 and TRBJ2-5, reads GAGVSQSPSNKVTEKGKDVELRCDPISGHTALYWYRQSLGQGLEFLIYFQGNSAPDKSGLPSDRFSAERTGGSVSTLTIQRTQQEDSAVYLCASSWTSGLGETQYFGPGTRLLVL.

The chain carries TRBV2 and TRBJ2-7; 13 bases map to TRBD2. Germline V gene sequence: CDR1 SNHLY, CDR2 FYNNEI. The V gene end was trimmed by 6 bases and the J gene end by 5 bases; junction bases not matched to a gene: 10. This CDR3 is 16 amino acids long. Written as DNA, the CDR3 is TGTGCCAGCAGGGCCTGGACTAGCGGGAGATTCAACGAGCAGTACTTC. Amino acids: CASRAWTSGRFNEQYF.

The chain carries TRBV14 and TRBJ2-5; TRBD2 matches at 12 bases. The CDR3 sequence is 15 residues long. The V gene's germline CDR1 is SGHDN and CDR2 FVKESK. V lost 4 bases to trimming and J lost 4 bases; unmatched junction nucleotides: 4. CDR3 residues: CASSLRLAGVETQYF. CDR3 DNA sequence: TGTGCCAGCAGCCTGCGACTAGCGGGAGTAGAGACCCAGTACTTC.

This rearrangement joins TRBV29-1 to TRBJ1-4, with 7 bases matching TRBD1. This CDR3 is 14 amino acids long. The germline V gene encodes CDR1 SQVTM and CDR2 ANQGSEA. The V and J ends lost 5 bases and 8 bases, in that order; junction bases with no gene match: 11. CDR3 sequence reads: CSVTLGGAREKLFF. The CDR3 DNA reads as TGCAGCGTTACGTTAGGGGGCGCAAGGGAAAAACTGTTTTTT.

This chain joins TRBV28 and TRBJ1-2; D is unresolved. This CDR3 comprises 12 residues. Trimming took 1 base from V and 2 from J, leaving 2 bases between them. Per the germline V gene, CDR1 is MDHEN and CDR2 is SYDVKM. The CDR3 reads CASSLLNYGYTF. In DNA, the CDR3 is TGTGCCAGCAGTTTATTAAACTATGGCTACACCTTC.

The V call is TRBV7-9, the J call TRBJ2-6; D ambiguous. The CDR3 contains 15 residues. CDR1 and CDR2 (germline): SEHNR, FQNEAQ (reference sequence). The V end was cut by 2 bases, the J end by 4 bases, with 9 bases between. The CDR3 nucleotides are TGTGCCAGCAGCTTAAGTCCCACCGGGGCCAACGTCCTGACTTTC. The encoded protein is CASSLSPTGANVLTF.

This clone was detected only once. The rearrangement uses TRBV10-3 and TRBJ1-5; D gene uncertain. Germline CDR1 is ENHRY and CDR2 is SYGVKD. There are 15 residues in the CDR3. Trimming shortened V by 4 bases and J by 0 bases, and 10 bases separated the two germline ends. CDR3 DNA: TGTGCCATCAGTGCCACACCTAATAGCAATCAGCCCCAGCATTTT. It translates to CAISATPNSNQPQHF.

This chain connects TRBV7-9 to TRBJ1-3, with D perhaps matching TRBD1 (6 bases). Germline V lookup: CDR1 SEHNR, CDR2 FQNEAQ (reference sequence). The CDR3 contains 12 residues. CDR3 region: CASRGGGNTIYF. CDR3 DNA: TGTGCATCCCGAGGGGGGGGAAACACCATATATTTT.

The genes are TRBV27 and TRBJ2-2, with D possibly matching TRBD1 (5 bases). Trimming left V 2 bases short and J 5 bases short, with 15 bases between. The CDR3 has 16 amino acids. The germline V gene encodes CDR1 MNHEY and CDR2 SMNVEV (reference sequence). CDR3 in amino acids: CASSLVAFSGTGELFF. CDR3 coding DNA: TGTGCCAGCAGTTTAGTCGCTTTTTCAGGGACCGGGGAGCTGTTTTTT.

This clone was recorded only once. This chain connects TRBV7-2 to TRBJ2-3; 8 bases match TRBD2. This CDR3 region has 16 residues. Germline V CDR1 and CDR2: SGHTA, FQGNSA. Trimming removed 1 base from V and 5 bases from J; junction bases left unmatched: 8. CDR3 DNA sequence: TGTGCCAGCAGCTTAGGGGGACTAGGGGTTAAAGATACGCAGTATTTT. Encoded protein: CASSLGGLGVKDTQYF.

For the CDR3, the DNA is TGTGCCAGCACTTCCCGACAGGTTCGAGGAGGTGAGCAGTTCTTC. Translation: CASTSRQVRGGEQFF. The V and J genes are TRBV28 and TRBJ2-1; possible D gene TRBD1, 6 bases. The V gene lost 7 bases and the J gene lost 9 bases, with 22 bases spanning the gap. The CDR3 loop spans 15 amino acids. The germline V gene encodes CDR1 MDHEN and CDR2 SYDVKM. The variable domain in full, with the rest retrieved from reference TRBV28 and TRBJ2-1, is DVKVTQSSRYLVKRTGEKVFLECVQDMDHENMFWYRQDPGLGLRLIYFSYDVKMKEKGDIPEGYSVSREKKERFSLILESASTNQTSMYLCASTSRQVRGGEQFFGPGTRLTVL.

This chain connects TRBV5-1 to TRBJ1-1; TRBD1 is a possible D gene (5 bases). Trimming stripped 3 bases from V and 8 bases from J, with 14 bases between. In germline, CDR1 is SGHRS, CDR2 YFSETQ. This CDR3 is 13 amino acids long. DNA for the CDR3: TGCGCCAGCAGCTACGGGACCCCCGGGGAAGCTTTCTTT. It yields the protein CASSYGTPGEAFF.

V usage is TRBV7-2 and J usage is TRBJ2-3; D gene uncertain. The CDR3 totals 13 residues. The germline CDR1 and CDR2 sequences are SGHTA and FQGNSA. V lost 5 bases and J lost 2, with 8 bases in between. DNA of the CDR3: TGTGCCAGCAGCCAGAGGAACACAGATACGCAGTATTTT. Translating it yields CASSQRNTDTQYF.

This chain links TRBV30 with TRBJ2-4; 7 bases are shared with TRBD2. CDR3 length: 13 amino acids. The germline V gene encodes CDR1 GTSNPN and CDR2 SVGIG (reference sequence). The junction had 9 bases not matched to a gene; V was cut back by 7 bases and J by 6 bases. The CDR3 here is CALRLAGANIQYF. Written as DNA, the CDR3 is TGTGCCTTAAGACTGGCGGGAGCAAACATTCAGTACTTC.

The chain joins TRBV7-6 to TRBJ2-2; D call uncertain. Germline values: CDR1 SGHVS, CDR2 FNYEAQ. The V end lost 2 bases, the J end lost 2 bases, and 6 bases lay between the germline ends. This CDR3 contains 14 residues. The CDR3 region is CASSLNLNTGELFF. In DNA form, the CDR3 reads TGTGCCAGCAGCTTAAACCTCAACACCGGGGAGCTGTTTTTT.

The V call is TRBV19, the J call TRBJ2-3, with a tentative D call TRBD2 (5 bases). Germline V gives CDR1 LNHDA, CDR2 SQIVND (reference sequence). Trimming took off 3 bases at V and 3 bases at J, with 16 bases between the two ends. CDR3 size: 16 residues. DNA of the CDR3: TGTGCCAGTAGTATTGGTGGGAGCGCTTCGACAGATACGCAGTATTTT. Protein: CASSIGGSASTDTQYF.

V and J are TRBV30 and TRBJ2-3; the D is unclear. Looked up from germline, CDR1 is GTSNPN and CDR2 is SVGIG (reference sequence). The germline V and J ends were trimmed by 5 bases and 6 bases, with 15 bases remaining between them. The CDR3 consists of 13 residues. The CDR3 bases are TGTGCCTGGGGTTTTGACCAGTTGGATACGCAGTATTTT. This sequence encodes CAWGFDQLDTQYF.

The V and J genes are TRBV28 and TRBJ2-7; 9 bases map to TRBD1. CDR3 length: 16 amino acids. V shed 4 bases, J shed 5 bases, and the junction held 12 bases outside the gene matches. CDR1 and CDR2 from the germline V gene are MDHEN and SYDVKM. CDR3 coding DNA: TGTGCCAGCAGTTCAATGTCCGGGACAGGGCCCGACGAGCAGTACTTC. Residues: CASSSMSGTGPDEQYF.

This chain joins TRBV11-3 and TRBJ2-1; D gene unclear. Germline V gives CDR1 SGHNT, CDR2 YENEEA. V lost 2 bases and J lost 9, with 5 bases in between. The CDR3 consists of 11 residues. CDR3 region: CASSLYGEQFF. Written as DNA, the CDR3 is TGTGCCAGCAGCTTATATGGTGAGCAGTTCTTC.

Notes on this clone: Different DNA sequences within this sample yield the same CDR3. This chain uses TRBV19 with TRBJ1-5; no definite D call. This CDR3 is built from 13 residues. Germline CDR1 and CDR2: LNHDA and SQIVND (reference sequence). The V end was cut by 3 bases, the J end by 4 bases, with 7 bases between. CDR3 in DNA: TGTGCCAGTAGTATTTTGGGAAATCAGCCCCAGCATTTT. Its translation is CASSILGNQPQHF.

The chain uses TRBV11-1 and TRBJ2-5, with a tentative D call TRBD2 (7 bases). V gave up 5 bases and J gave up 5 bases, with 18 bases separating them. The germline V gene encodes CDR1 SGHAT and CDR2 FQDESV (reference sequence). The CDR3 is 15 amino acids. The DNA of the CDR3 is TGTGCCAGCAGCCCGGTCGGGGGGCGCGGGGAGACCCAGTACTTC. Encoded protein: CASSPVGGRGETQYF.

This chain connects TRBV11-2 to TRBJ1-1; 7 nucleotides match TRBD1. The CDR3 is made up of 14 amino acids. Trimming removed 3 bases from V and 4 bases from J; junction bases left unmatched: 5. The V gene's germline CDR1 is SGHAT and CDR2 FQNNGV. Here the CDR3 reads CASSFNRGGTEAFF. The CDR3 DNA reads TGTGCCAGCAGCTTCAACAGGGGAGGCACTGAAGCTTTCTTT.